This entry describes one T cell receptor (beta chain). Under the authors' procedure: How many nucleated cells were present was estimated from reference gene primer amplification. Only in-frame clones appear in the TCRdb table, and some are missing; sequencing was by immunoSEQ multiplex PCR. V and J calls and clone size are as listed in that table; D and trimming were resolved from the DNA. The repertoire holds about 320,000 clones, with around 83% as singletons. The data are from a study of blood T cell repertoires in COVID-19. Across the study: Some COVID-19 samples were acute and others convalescent; all came from the United States, Italy and Spain.

In germline, CDR1 is SGHNT, CDR2 YYREEE (reference sequence). The J segment lost 10 bases and the V segment lost 7 bases, leaving 5 bases of the junction unmatched. The CDR3 has 13 amino acids. This sequence joins TRBV5-4 and TRBJ2-1; 13 bases map to TRBD2. The sequence derives from a woman in her forties or fifties with acute or convalescent COVID-19. Sequenced: peripheral blood. CDR3: CASRPGLAGEQFF. The CDR3 coding sequence is TGTGCCAGCCGACCGGGACTAGCGGGAGAGCAGTTCTTC.